This passage covers 12 T cell receptor beta chains from one sample sequenced in a study of blood T cell repertoires in COVID-19. Profiled with immunoSEQ multiplex PCR; TCRdb holds only in-frame clones, not every one. In the table there are 200,000 to 250,000 clones, 82% of which are singletons. What was sequenced was PBMCs or T cells enriched from blood (not recorded which). The receptors shown here come from a woman aged 55-69 years who had recovered from COVID-19.

J is TRBJ1-2 and V is TRBV12-3 or TRBV12-4; D gene uncertain. The V gene lost 0 bases and the J gene lost 8 bases, with 7 bases spanning the gap. The CDR3 has 12 residues. CDR3 coding DNA: TGTGCCAGCAGTTTAGCCACAACGGGCTACACCTTC. Encoded protein: CASSLATTGYTF.

The chain carries TRBV27 and TRBJ1-4, with D possibly TRBD1 on 6 matching bases. The germline V gene encodes CDR1 MNHEY and CDR2 SMNVEV (reference sequence). V was shortened by 5 bases and J by 8 bases, with 15 bases between the two germline ends. The CDR3 has 14 amino acids. In DNA form, the CDR3 reads TGTGCCAGCAGTCTCAGGGGACGGGGAGAAAAACTGTTTTTT. Residues: CASSLRGRGEKLFF.

The chain employs TRBV9 and TRBJ2-3; TRBD1 is a possible D gene (6 bases). V lost 3 bases and J lost 4, with 15 bases in between. From germline, CDR1 is SGDLS and CDR2 YYNGEE. CDR3 size: 15 residues. DNA for the CDR3: TGTGCCAGCAGCGCGAAGGGGTGGGGGCCAGATACGCAGTATTTT. Translated: CASSAKGWGPDTQYF.

This chain joins TRBV3-1 (or the pseudogene TRBV3-2) and TRBJ2-5, with 7 bases aligning to TRBD1. V was clipped by 5 bases and J by 4 bases; unmatched bases: 7. The CDR3 sequence is 14 residues long. Germline V CDR1 and CDR2: LGHDT, YNNKEL (reference sequence). CDR3 protein: CASSYTAGGETQYF. CDR3 nucleotides: TGTGCCAGCAGCTATACGGCAGGGGGAGAGACCCAGTACTTC.

The rearrangement joins TRBV12-3 or TRBV12-4 to TRBJ1-1; D perhaps matches TRBD1 (6 bases). The CDR3 consists of 12 residues. V dropped 1 base and J dropped 10 bases, with 10 bases sitting between them. DNA for the CDR3: TGTGCCAGCAGTTTAGGAGGGGGTGCAGCTTTCTTT. Translation gives CASSLGGGAAFF.

This clone was observed a single time. The V gene is TRBV5-4, the J gene TRBJ1-1, with 8 bases aligning to TRBD1. Trimming took 2 bases from V and 4 from J; bases not matched to a gene: 4. The CDR3 sequence is 14 residues long. From germline, CDR1 is SGHNT and CDR2 YYREEE (reference sequence). The CDR3 sequence: CASSFKGQGTEAFF. CDR3 sequence (DNA): TGTGCCAGCAGCTTTAAAGGACAGGGCACTGAAGCTTTCTTT.

The chain uses TRBV7-2 and TRBJ2-5; 11 positions agree with TRBD2. Germline-derived CDR1 and CDR2 are SGHTA and FQGNSA. With V trimmed by 5 bases and J by 5 bases, 7 bases remained unmatched. This CDR3 has 15 amino acids. Written as DNA, the CDR3 is TGTGCCAGCAGCACAGTAGCGGGGGGGGAGGAGACCCAGTACTTC. This sequence encodes CASSTVAGGEETQYF. Together with reference TRBV7-2 and TRBJ2-5, the CDR3 gives the full variable domain: GAGVSQSPSNKVTEKGKDVELRCDPISGHTALYWYRQSLGQGLEFLIYFQGNSAPDKSGLPSDRFSAERTGGSVSTLTIQRTQQEDSAVYLCASSTVAGGEETQYFGPGTRLLVL.

The count of this clone is one. V usage is TRBV9 and J usage is TRBJ1-1; tentatively, D is TRBD1 (5 bases). The CDR3 covers 15 residues. V lost 3 bases and J 0 bases, leaving 12 bases between the germline ends. CDR1 is SGDLS, CDR2 YYNGEE, per germline. The CDR3 protein is CASSASPDMNTEAFF. Written as DNA, the CDR3 is TGTGCCAGCAGCGCCTCTCCGGACATGAACACTGAAGCTTTCTTT. Filled out from reference TRBV9 and TRBJ1-1, the complete variable domain reads DSGVTQTPKHLITATGQRVTLRCSPRSGDLSVYWYQQSLDQGLQFLIQYYNGEERAKGNILERFSAQQFPDLHSELNLSSLELGDSALYFCASSASPDMNTEAFFGQGTRLTVV.

The CDR3 is CASSRAGGYGYTF. CDR3 DNA: TGTGCCAGCAGCCGTGCCGGGGGCTATGGCTACACCTTC. The chain employs TRBV7-9 and TRBJ1-2; a possible D gene is TRBD1 (5 bases). V was trimmed by 5 bases and J by 4 bases, leaving 11 bases between them. The CDR3 runs to 13 residues. The V gene's germline CDR1 is SEHNR and CDR2 FQNEAQ (reference sequence).

The V and J genes are TRBV7-2 and TRBJ2-1; 14 bases agree with TRBD2. V was clipped by 1 base and J by 6 bases; unmatched bases: 5. CDR1 is SGHTA, CDR2 FQGNSA, per germline. The CDR3 sequence is 17 residues long. As DNA, the CDR3 is TGTGCCAGCAGCTTAGGGACTAGCGGGAGGTATGGCAATGAGCAGTTCTTC. The encoded protein is CASSLGTSGRYGNEQFF.

The chain joins TRBV7-2 to TRBJ1-2; maybe TRBD1 (5 bases). There are 14 residues in the CDR3. The V gene lost 3 bases and the J gene lost 4 bases, with 12 bases spanning the gap. Germline CDR1 reads SGHTA; CDR2 reads FQGNSA. CDR3: CASSFGGSSYGYTF. DNA for the CDR3: TGTGCCAGCAGCTTCGGGGGGTCCTCCTATGGCTACACCTTC.

This clone was detected only a few times. The gene calls are TRBV5-1 and TRBJ1-4; tentative D call: TRBD1 (6 bases). The CDR3 consists of 14 residues. V was pared by 4 bases and J by 5 bases, with 12 bases between. The V gene's germline CDR1 is SGHRS and CDR2 YFSETQ. CDR3 residues: CASSANTGNEKLFF. The CDR3 nucleotides are TGCGCCAGCAGCGCGAATACAGGGAATGAAAAACTGTTTTTT.